These 6 T cell receptor beta chains were sequenced from one sample in a study of shared clonotypes between healthy human individuals. Sequencing was performed with immunoSEQ multiplex PCR; in TCRdb, only in-frame clones are kept and a portion is missing. The repertoire holds a few million clones, around 94% seen once, with 0.13% to 0.15% in the top ten. The sequenced sample was naive CD4+ T cells sorted from blood. Subset denoted: CD45RA+ positively selected. These receptors came from a man younger than 35 in good health.

The chain combines TRBV7-8 with TRBJ2-7, with TRBD2 as a possible D gene (5 bases). V lost 0 bases and J 0 bases, leaving 9 bases between the germline ends. CDR1 is SGHVS and CDR2 is FQNEAQ in the germline V gene. The CDR3 has 15 residues. CDR3 residues: CASSLAVRDSYEQYF. CDR3 sequence (DNA): TGTGCCAGCAGCTTAGCGGTACGGGACTCCTACGAGCAGTACTTC.

The rearrangement joins TRBV11-2 to TRBJ2-1, with 16 bases matching TRBD2. The CDR3 covers 15 residues. Trimming removed 7 bases from V and 10 bases from J; junction bases left unmatched: 7. The V gene's germline CDR1 is SGHAT and CDR2 FQNNGV. The CDR3 bases are TGTGCCAGCACCCCGGGACTAGCGGGAGGGAGGGAGCAGTTCTTC. Translation gives CASTPGLAGGREQFF.

This rearrangement joins TRBV29-1 to TRBJ1-2; D is perhaps TRBD1 (5 bases). Germline lookup yields CDR1 SQVTM and CDR2 ANQGSEA. V was clipped by 2 bases and J by 8 bases, with 18 bases between them. This CDR3 contains 14 residues. This CDR3 reads CSVEPHLGVSGYTF. CDR3 sequence (DNA): TGCAGCGTTGAACCACATTTAGGGGTATCGGGCTACACCTTC.

The chain links TRBV7-9 to TRBJ1-4; D perhaps matches TRBD1 (6 bases). The CDR3 has 15 amino acids. The germline V and J ends were trimmed by 0 bases and 8 bases, with 13 bases remaining between them. Germline CDR1 and CDR2: SEHNR and FQNEAQ (reference sequence). CDR3 amino acids: CASSLAGSGGEKLFF. The CDR3 bases are TGTGCCAGCAGCTTAGCAGGGTCGGGGGGCGAAAAACTGTTTTTT.

The rearrangement links TRBV30 to TRBJ2-7; D uncertain. The CDR3 sequence is 10 residues long. CDR1 GTSNPN and CDR2 SVGIG come from the germline V gene (reference sequence). V lost 2 bases, J lost 5 bases, and 4 bases lay in between. CDR3 amino acids: CAWSRNEQYF. CDR3 nucleotides: TGTGCCTGGAGTCGGAACGAGCAGTACTTC.

This chain uses TRBV10-1 with TRBJ2-5; TRBD2 aligns across 15 bases. Germline V gene lookup returns CDR1 WNHNN and CDR2 SYGVQD (reference sequence). This CDR3 comprises 16 residues. The J segment lost 5 bases and the V segment lost 6 bases, leaving 7 bases of the junction unmatched. As DNA, the CDR3 is TGCGCCAGCAGGAAGGGACTAGCGGGAGGATGGGAGACCCAGTACTTC. Its protein product is CASRKGLAGGWETQYF.